The 19 T cell receptor beta chains below were found in one sample sequenced in a study of radiotherapy plus CTLA-4 blockade in lung cancer. Profiling relied on immunoSEQ multiplex PCR, and the TCRdb table lists in-frame clones only, not all of them. The sample consists of approximately 57,000 clones, approximately 84% of them appearing once. This specimen was peripheral blood, taken from a patient treated with radiotherapy plus ipilimumab. The receptors here all came from a human donor with non-small cell lung cancer whose response to radiotherapy plus ipilimumab could not be evaluated.

The chain links TRBV28 to TRBJ1-5; 7 bases line up with TRBD1. Germline-derived CDR1 and CDR2 are MDHEN and SYDVKM. V lost 3 bases and J lost 1; bases outside the gene matches: 3. The CDR3 has 15 residues. The CDR3 region has the DNA TGTGCCAGCAGTTTCCAGGGGGGAAGCAATCAGCCCCAGCATTTT. This gives the protein CASSFQGGSNQPQHF.

This clone appeared once. The V call is TRBV6-5, the J call TRBJ1-2; 8 bases agree with TRBD1. V lost 6 bases to trimming and J lost 8 bases; unmatched junction nucleotides: 5. The CDR3 covers 12 residues. From germline, CDR1 is MNHEY and CDR2 SVGAGI. As DNA, the CDR3 is TGTGCCAGCAGCGGACAGGGTGGCGGCTACACCTTC. As protein: CASSGQGGGYTF.

The chain combines TRBV6-6 with TRBJ1-5; 7 positions match TRBD1. The CDR3 covers 15 residues. Germline V gene data show CDR1 as MNHNY and CDR2 as SVGAGI (reference sequence). V gave up 0 bases and J gave up 6 bases; unmatched junction bases: 5. The CDR3 DNA follows: TGTGCCAGCAGTTACTCGGGGCAGGGGGGTCAGCCCCAGCATTTT. Its protein product is CASSYSGQGGQPQHF.

This clone was observed a handful of times. This chain uses TRBV12-5 with TRBJ1-2; D call uncertain. Germline V gives CDR1 LGHNT, CDR2 FRNRAP. The CDR3 has 13 residues. V was shortened by 2 bases and J by 0 bases, with 4 bases between the two germline ends. CDR3 protein: CASGLSSNYGYTF. CDR3 nucleotide sequence: TGTGCTAGTGGTTTGTCCTCTAACTATGGCTACACCTTC. Full variable domain (outside the CDR3, taken from reference TRBV12-5 and TRBJ1-2): DARVTQTPRHKVTEMGQEVTMRCQPILGHNTVFWYRQTMMQGLELLAYFRNRAPLDDSGMPKDRFSAEMPDATLATLKIQPSEPRDSAVYFCASGLSSNYGYTFGSGTRLTVV.

V is TRBV11-2 and J is TRBJ2-5; perhaps TRBD2 as D (6 bases). Trimming left V 8 bases short and J 2 bases short, with 18 bases between. The germline gives CDR1 SGHAT, CDR2 FQNNGV. This CDR3 is 15 amino acids long. CDR3 amino acids: CASQGVTSRQETQYF. The DNA for the CDR3 is TGTGCCAGCCAAGGTGTCACTAGCCGGCAAGAGACCCAGTACTTC.

The rearrangement uses TRBV19 and TRBJ2-1; 8 bases match TRBD2. The V gene end was trimmed by 8 bases and the J gene end by 3 bases; junction bases not matched to a gene: 9. The CDR3 is made up of 15 amino acids. Germline assignment: CDR1 LNHDA and CDR2 SQIVND (reference sequence). CDR3 amino acids: CASGRERGSYNEQFF. CDR3 DNA: TGTGCCAGTGGAAGGGAGCGGGGGAGCTACAATGAGCAGTTCTTC.

The chain has TRBV10-1 and TRBJ1-2, with D maybe TRBD1 (6 bases). The CDR3 spans 13 residues. Germline lookup yields CDR1 WNHNN and CDR2 SYGVQD (reference sequence). Trimming left V 7 bases short and J 3 bases short, with 12 bases between. The CDR3 loop is CASKPGAYYGYTF. The DNA of the CDR3 is TGCGCCAGCAAACCAGGGGCTTACTATGGCTACACCTTC.

The chain combines TRBV29-1 with TRBJ2-7; possible D gene TRBD2, 5 bases. This CDR3 contains 14 residues. Trimming pared 4 bases from V and 5 bases from J, leaving 18 bases between. The germline V gene encodes CDR1 SQVTM and CDR2 ANQGSEA. The CDR3 protein is CSVAGGQRLNEQYF. The CDR3 coding sequence is TGCAGCGTTGCAGGCGGGCAGCGTCTCAACGAGCAGTACTTC.

The chain is built from TRBV2 and TRBJ2-5, with 9 bases lining up with TRBD2. Per germline, CDR1 SNHLY and CDR2 FYNNEI. The junction had 8 bases not matched to a gene; V was cut back by 6 bases and J by 0 bases. This CDR3 region has 16 residues. CDR3 protein: CASSRGTSSYQETQYF. The CDR3, as DNA: TGTGCCAGCAGCCGTGGGACTAGCAGTTACCAAGAGACCCAGTACTTC. Using reference TRBV2 and TRBJ2-5 for the parts outside the CDR3, the full variable domain is EPEVTQTPSHQVTQMGQEVILRCVPISNHLYFYWYRQILGQKVEFLVSFYNNEISEKSEIFDDQFSVERPDGSNFTLKIRSTKLEDSAMYFCASSRGTSSYQETQYFGPGTRLLVL.

CDR3 DNA sequence: TGTGCCAGCAGCTCTAGCGTCTACGAGCAGTACTTC. Its translation: CASSSSVYEQYF. The V and J genes are TRBV28 and TRBJ2-7, with TRBD2 as a possible D gene (6 bases). Germline V CDR1 and CDR2: MDHEN, SYDVKM. The CDR3 spans 12 residues. Trimming left V 6 bases short and J 3 bases short, with 9 bases between.

The genes are TRBV5-1 and TRBJ1-4; possibly TRBD1 for D (6 bases). The V gene lost 4 bases and the J gene lost 6 bases, with 13 bases spanning the gap. The germline V gene has CDR1 SGHRS and CDR2 YFSETQ. The CDR3 has 14 amino acids. The CDR3 DNA sequence: TGCGCCAGCAGCCTTATCAGGGGTGATGAAAAACTGTTTTTT. Protein product: CASSLIRGDEKLFF.

This chain joins TRBV11-2 and TRBJ2-3; 11 bases map to TRBD1. The germline CDR1 and CDR2 sequences are SGHAT and FQNNGV. After removal of 4 bases from V and 4 bases from J, the junction contained 4 bases not matched to a gene. The CDR3 runs 15 residues. For the CDR3, the DNA is TGTGCCAGCAGCTATGGACAGGGGGCGGCAGATACGCAGTATTTT. Its protein is CASSYGQGAADTQYF.

V gene TRBV28 combines with J gene TRBJ1-1, with D possibly being TRBD1 (6 bases). V was shortened by 10 bases and J by 1 base, with 22 bases between the two germline ends. The CDR3 has 16 amino acids. Germline V gives CDR1 MDHEN, CDR2 SYDVKM. The CDR3 DNA follows: TGTGCCACCAATCCCTACGCGGGAGGGGGGAACACTGAAGCTTTCTTT. It translates to CATNPYAGGGNTEAFF.

This clone showed up just once. As DNA, the CDR3 is TGTGCCAGCAGCTTAGACCGGGGACTAGCGGTTCTTTCCTACGAGCAGTACTTC. Translated: CASSLDRGLAVLSYEQYF. V gene TRBV11-2 combines with J gene TRBJ2-7, with 11 bases lining up with TRBD2. With V trimmed by 0 bases and J by 1 base, 8 bases remained unmatched. Germline V lookup: CDR1 SGHAT, CDR2 FQNNGV. This CDR3 is built from 18 residues.

The J gene is TRBJ2-3, the V gene TRBV11-2; D gene uncertain. V lost 1 base, J lost 5 bases, and 7 bases lay in between. This CDR3 is built from 13 residues. Germline CDR1 SGHAT, CDR2 FQNNGV. In nucleotides, the CDR3 is TGTGCCAGCAGCTTAGGCCAGCGAGATACGCAGTATTTT. It translates to CASSLGQRDTQYF.

The chain couples TRBV28 to TRBJ2-5; weak D call: TRBD2 (6 bases). The germline V and J ends were trimmed by 6 bases and 1 base, with 15 bases remaining between them. Germline V lookup: CDR1 MDHEN, CDR2 SYDVKM. CDR3 size: 15 residues. This CDR3 is CASRGGALFQETQYF. CDR3 sequence (DNA): TGTGCCAGCAGGGGGGGAGCGCTTTTCCAAGAGACCCAGTACTTC. Variable domain in full (rest from reference TRBV28 and TRBJ2-5): DVKVTQSSRYLVKRTGEKVFLECVQDMDHENMFWYRQDPGLGLRLIYFSYDVKMKEKGDIPEGYSVSREKKERFSLILESASTNQTSMYLCASRGGALFQETQYFGPGTRLLVL.

The chain is built from TRBV6-5 and TRBJ1-5, with 11 bases aligning to TRBD1. The CDR3 has 15 amino acids. V lost 4 bases, J lost 7 bases, and 6 bases stayed unmatched. Germline assignment: CDR1 MNHEY and CDR2 SVGAGI. This chain's CDR3 is CASSSGTGGWQPQHF. CDR3 nucleotide sequence: TGTGCCAGCAGTTCCGGGACAGGGGGATGGCAGCCCCAGCATTTT.

The chain carries TRBV27 and TRBJ2-7; TRBD1 matches 10 bases. V lost 6 bases to trimming and J lost 6 bases; unmatched junction nucleotides: 11. The CDR3 extends over 15 amino acids. In germline, CDR1 is MNHEY, CDR2 SMNVEV (reference sequence). CDR3 sequence: CASSLSGTGVFEQYF. DNA of the CDR3: TGTGCCAGCAGCTTGTCCGGGACAGGGGTCTTCGAGCAGTACTTC.

With respect to this clone: The same CDR3 can be traced to other DNA sequences in this sample. V gene TRBV9 combines with J gene TRBJ2-7; 9 nucleotides match TRBD2. CDR1 SGDLS and CDR2 YYNGEE come from the germline V gene. This CDR3 has 14 amino acids. Trimming removed 4 bases from V and 6 bases from J; junction bases left unmatched: 8. DNA for the CDR3: TGTGCCAGCAGCCCCTTAGCGGGAGTCGGCGAGCAGTACTTC. Translated: CASSPLAGVGEQYF.